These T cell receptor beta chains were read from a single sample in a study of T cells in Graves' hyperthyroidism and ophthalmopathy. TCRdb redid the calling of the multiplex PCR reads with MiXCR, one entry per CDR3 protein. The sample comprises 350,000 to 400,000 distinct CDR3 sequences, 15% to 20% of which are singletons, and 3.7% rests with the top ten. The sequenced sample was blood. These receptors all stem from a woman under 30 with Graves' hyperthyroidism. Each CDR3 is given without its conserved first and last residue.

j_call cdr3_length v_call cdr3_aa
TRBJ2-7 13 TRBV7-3 ASSLLDRGGYEQY
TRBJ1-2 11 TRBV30 AWDPQVGYGYT
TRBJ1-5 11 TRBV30 AWSLQADQPQH
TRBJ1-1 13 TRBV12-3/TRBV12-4 ASSYWTGRNTEAF
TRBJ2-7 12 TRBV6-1 ASSPLGRLYEQY
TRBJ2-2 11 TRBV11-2 ASRIETGGELF
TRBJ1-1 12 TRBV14 ASSLGVLDTEAF
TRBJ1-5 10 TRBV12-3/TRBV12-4 AVMEGNQPQH
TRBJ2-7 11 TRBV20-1 SAWGQGLGEQY
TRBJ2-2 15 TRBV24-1 ATSETGTSGHSGELF
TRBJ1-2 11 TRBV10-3 AAGDRVESGYT
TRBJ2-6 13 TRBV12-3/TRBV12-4 ASSFSHSGANVLT
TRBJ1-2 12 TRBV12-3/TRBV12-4 ASSLGTGSNGYT
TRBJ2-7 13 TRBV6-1 ASSPLMTSGEEQY
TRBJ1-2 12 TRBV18 ASSPTGPGHGYT
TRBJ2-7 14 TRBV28 ASRTDIAGDLYEQY
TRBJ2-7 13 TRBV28 ASRAWTGRLSEQY
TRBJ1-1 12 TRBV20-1 SAVQGQWNTEAF
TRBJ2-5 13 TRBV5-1 ASSLRDGLQETQY
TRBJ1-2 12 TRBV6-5 ASSYSVQPYGYT
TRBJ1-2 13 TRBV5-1 ASSTQTGGTNGYT
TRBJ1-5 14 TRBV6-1 ASSLLAGQGDQPQH
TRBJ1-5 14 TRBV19 ASSPRDSHRLQPQH
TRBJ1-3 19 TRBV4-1 ASSQDQQGPFINSSGNTIY
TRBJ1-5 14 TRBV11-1 ASSLGSAGVSQPQH
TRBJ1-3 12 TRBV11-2 ASSLEVSGNTIY
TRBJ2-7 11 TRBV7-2 ASSLVVYYEQY
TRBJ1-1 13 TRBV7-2 ASSSWTTRNTEAF